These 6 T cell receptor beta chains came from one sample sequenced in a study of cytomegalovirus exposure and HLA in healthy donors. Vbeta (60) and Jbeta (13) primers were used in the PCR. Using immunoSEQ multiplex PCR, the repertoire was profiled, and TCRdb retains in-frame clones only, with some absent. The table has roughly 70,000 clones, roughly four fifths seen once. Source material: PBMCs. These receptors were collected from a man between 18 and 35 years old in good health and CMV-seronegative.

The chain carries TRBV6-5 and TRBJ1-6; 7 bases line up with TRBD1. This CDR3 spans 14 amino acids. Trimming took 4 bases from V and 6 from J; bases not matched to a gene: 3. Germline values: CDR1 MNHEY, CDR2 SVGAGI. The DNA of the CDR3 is TGTGCCAGCAGTTTTCGACAGGGTAATTCACCCCTCCACTTT. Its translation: CASSFRQGNSPLHF.

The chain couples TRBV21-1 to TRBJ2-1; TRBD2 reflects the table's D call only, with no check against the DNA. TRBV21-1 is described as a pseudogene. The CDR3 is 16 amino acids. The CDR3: CASSKKLAGHYNEQFF. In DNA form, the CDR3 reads TGTGCCAGCAGCAAAAAACTAGCGGGCCACTACAATGAGCAGTTCTTC.

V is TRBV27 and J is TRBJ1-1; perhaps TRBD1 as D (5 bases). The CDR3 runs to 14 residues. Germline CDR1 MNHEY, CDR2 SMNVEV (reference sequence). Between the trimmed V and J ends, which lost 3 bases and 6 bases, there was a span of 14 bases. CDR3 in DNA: TGTGCCAGCAGTTTTTTCGGGGGATCCCCTGAAGCTTTCTTT. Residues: CASSFFGGSPEAFF.

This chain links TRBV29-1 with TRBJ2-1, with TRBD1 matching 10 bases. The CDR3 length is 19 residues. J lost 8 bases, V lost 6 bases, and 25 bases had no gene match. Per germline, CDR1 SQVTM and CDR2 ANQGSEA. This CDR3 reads CSVERPDTGQGGTFYEQFF. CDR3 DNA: TGCAGCGTCGAAAGACCCGATACTGGACAGGGGGGCACATTTTATGAGCAGTTCTTC.

The CDR3 nucleotides are TGCGCCAGCAGAGGAGTGGCCTCCTACGAGCAGTACTTC. It translates to CASRGVASYEQYF. The chain employs TRBV5-1 and TRBJ2-5; D is unresolved. The J call may be in error: the DNA end matches TRBJ2-7 better. CDR1 SGHRS and CDR2 YFSETQ come from the germline V gene. CDR3 size: 13 residues.

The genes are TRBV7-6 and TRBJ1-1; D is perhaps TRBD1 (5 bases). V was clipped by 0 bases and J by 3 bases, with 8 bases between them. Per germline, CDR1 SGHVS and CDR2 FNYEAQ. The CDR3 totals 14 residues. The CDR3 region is CASSLALRDTEAFF. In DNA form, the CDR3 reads TGTGCCAGCAGCTTAGCGCTCAGGGACACTGAAGCTTTCTTT.